This TCR beta chain was documented in a study of graft-versus-host responses after intestinal transplantation. Study as a whole: Induction with anti-thymocyte globulin, then tacrolimus and steroids for about 3 years, was given to all recipients. Notes on the study in general: Graft-donor T cell macrochimerism coincided with high graft-versus-host to host-versus-graft clonal ratios in allografts.

J was trimmed by 4 bases and V by 3 bases; bases with no gene match: 12. The CDR3 totals 19 residues. The germline gives CDR1 LNHNV, CDR2 YYDKDF (reference sequence). Some clones are missing from TCRdb's copy, which holds only in-frame ones; the method was immunoSEQ multiplex PCR. The table includes fewer than 60,000 clones, 84% detected once. A remark on this clone: Its antigen is not identified.

Specimen: unstimulated CD4+ T cells sorted from spleen or lymph node cells, collected before transplant. This chain connects TRBV15 to TRBJ2-3; 14 bases line up with TRBD2. The source of this sequence is a human donor who was the organ donor for an intestinal transplant. This CDR3 reads CATSSYRVQGLAGADTQYF. As DNA, the CDR3 is TGTGCCACCAGCAGTTACAGGGTTCAGGGACTAGCGGGAGCAGATACGCAGTATTTT. The full variable domain, with the rest looked up from reference TRBV15 and TRBJ2-3, is DAMVIQNPRYQVTQFGKPVTLSCSQTLNHNVMYWYQQKSSQAPKLLFHYYDKDFNNEADTPDNFQSRRPNTSFCFLDIRSPGLGDTAMYLCATSSYRVQGLAGADTQYFGPGTRLTVL.